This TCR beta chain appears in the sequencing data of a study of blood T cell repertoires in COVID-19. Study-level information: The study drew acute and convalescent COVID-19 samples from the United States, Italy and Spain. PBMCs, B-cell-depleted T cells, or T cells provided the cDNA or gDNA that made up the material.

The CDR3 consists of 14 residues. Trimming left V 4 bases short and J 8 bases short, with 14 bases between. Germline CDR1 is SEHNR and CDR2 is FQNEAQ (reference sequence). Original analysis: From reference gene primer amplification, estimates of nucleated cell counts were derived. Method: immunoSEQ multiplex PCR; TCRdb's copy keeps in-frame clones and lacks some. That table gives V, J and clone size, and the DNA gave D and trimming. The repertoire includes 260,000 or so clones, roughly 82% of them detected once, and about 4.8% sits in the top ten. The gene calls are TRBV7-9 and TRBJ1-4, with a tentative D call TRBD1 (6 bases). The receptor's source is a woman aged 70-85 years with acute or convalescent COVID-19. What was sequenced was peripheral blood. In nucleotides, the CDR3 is TGTGCCAGCAGCTCTCGCGGGGGCCGGGAAAAACTGTTTTTT. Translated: CASSSRGGREKLFF.